This T cell receptor beta chain was sequenced during a study of T cell repertoires in ileal Crohn's disease. About the research overall: At postoperative colonoscopy, neoterminal ileum biopsies were taken as M6. Study-wide points: Clonality above 26.8% at surgery always came with endoscopic recurrence.

Assay used: immunoSEQ multiplex PCR; TCRdb lists only in-frame clones, some missing. This sample yields approximately 11,000 clones, of which approximately 79% are seen a single time; approximately 7% belongs to the top ten. The CDR3 loop spans 15 amino acids. Germline V gene lookup returns CDR1 SGHRS and CDR2 YFSETQ. Trimming removed 0 bases at V and 5 bases at J, with 14 bases between. This clone was observed a single time. Its antigen is not identified. Time point here: neoterminal ileum biopsy at postoperative endoscopy, about 6 months after surgery. The genes are TRBV5-1 and TRBJ1-1; D gene uncertain. This clonotype was sampled from an adult with Crohn's disease. What was sequenced was ileal tissue. The CDR3 spells CASSLEANHLTEAFF. CDR3 coding DNA: TGCGCCAGCAGCTTGGAAGCTAATCACTTGACTGAAGCTTTCTTT.